Listed here are 15 T cell receptor beta chains from one sample, sequenced in a study of cytomegalovirus exposure and HLA in healthy donors. The PCR used 60 Vbeta and 13 Jbeta primers. Assay: immunoSEQ multiplex PCR; the TCRdb copy retains only in-frame clones and omits some. This table has over 100,000 clones, about 80% appearing once. The sequenced sample was PBMCs. Source of these receptors: a female donor in good health and CMV-seronegative.

This clone showed up just a few times. J is TRBJ1-1 and V is TRBV5-4; D unclear. This CDR3 has 14 residues. V was trimmed by 0 bases and J by 0 bases, leaving 6 bases between them. CDR1 SGHNT and CDR2 YYREEE come from the germline V gene (reference sequence). As DNA, the CDR3 is TGTGCCAGCAGCTTGGGACAAATGAACACTGAAGCTTTCTTT. Translated, it gives CASSLGQMNTEAFF.

The chain carries TRBV19 and TRBJ1-2, with a tentative D call TRBD1 (5 bases). With 1 base removed from V and 9 bases from J, the gap between germline ends came to 15 bases. This CDR3 comprises 14 residues. Germline CDR1 and CDR2: LNHDA and SQIVND (reference sequence). The CDR3 is CASSIGGQGGRYTF. The DNA of the CDR3 is TGTGCCAGTAGTATAGGAGGCCAGGGTGGTCGCTACACCTTC.

This sequence joins TRBV27 and TRBJ2-5; 7 nucleotides agree with TRBD1. The J call could be wrong; TRBJ2-7 is a better fit for the DNA end. The CDR3 spans 13 residues. The V gene's germline CDR1 is MNHEY and CDR2 SMNVEV (reference sequence). CDR3 loop: CASRRQGPYEQYF. CDR3 DNA sequence: TGTGCCAGCAGGAGACAGGGTCCCTACGAGCAGTACTTC.

The chain carries TRBV29-1 and TRBJ1-2, with 8 bases aligning to TRBD1. V shed 4 bases, J shed 8 bases, and the junction held 21 bases outside the gene matches. In germline, CDR1 is SQVTM, CDR2 ANQGSEA. This CDR3 is 17 amino acids long. The CDR3 region is CSVGGVGGQVVAGGYTF. In DNA, the CDR3 is TGCAGCGTTGGGGGCGTCGGGGGACAGGTCGTCGCTGGAGGCTACACCTTC.

The chain combines TRBV6-5 with TRBJ2-5, with D uncertain. The V gene lost 2 bases and the J gene lost 2 bases, with 6 bases spanning the gap. Looked up from germline, CDR1 is MNHEY and CDR2 is SVGAGI. This CDR3 spans 13 amino acids. The CDR3 loop reads CASSYARQETQYF. In DNA, the CDR3 is TGTGCCAGCAGTTACGCGCGTCAAGAGACCCAGTACTTC.

This clone was seen only once. The chain recombines TRBV14 with TRBJ2-1; the D gene is possibly TRBD1 (6 bases). CDR3 length equals 16 residues. Trimming pared 2 bases from V and 3 bases from J, leaving 14 bases between. Germline V gives CDR1 SGHDN, CDR2 FVKESK. CDR3 in DNA: TGTGCCAGCAGCCAACTCAGAAAGGGGGTCTACAATGAGCAGTTCTTC. Amino acids: CASSQLRKGVYNEQFF.

This clone was detected once. The chain couples TRBV7-6 to TRBJ1-1, with 7 nucleotides matching TRBD1. This CDR3 region has 17 residues. V shed 2 bases, J shed 1 base, and the junction held 10 bases outside the gene matches. Germline V gene lookup returns CDR1 SGHVS and CDR2 FNYEAQ. CDR3 in DNA: TGTGCCAGCAGCTTAAGCCTGGGGACAGAACAGAACACTGAAGCTTTCTTT. Translation: CASSLSLGTEQNTEAFF. The variable domain in full, completed from reference TRBV7-6 and TRBJ1-1, reads GAGVSQSPRYKVTKRGQDVALRCDPISGHVSLYWYRQALGQGPEFLTYFNYEAQQDKSGLPNDRFSAERPEGSISTLTIQRTEQRDSAMYRCASSLSLGTEQNTEAFFGQGTRLTVV.

This clone was detected a few times. V is TRBV5-1 and J is TRBJ2-5; 9 bases align to TRBD2. CDR1 SGHRS and CDR2 YFSETQ come from the germline V gene. Trimming at V came to 0 bases and at J to 2 bases, leaving 8 bases not matched to a gene. This CDR3 spans 17 amino acids. CDR3 in DNA: TGCGCCAGCAGCTTGGAAGGTAGCGGGGGACCACAAGAGACCCAGTACTTC. Translated, it gives CASSLEGSGGPQETQYF.

V is TRBV7-2 and J is TRBJ2-5, with D hard to call. Germline lookup yields CDR1 SGHTA and CDR2 FQGNSA. V was shortened by 5 bases and J by 4 bases, with 14 bases between the two germline ends. CDR3 size: 14 residues. CDR3 DNA: TGTGCCAGCAGCCCCCGACTCAGAGGAGAGACCCAGTACTTC. As protein: CASSPRLRGETQYF.

The J gene is TRBJ2-3, the V gene TRBV10-3, with D possibly being TRBD1 (5 bases). The CDR3 totals 16 residues. Trimming removed 3 bases at V and 2 bases at J, with 15 bases between. From germline, CDR1 is ENHRY and CDR2 SYGVKD. CDR3 residues: CAISDAVGADTDTQYF. The CDR3 DNA is TGTGCCATCAGTGATGCCGTTGGGGCAGACACAGATACGCAGTATTTT.

This clone was picked up a small number of times. The J gene is TRBJ2-7, the V gene TRBV7-9, with 9 bases matching TRBD1. The V segment lost 4 bases and the J segment 3 bases; nucleotides outside the gene matches: 7. This CDR3 is built from 15 residues. The germline CDR1 and CDR2 sequences are SEHNR and FQNEAQ (reference sequence). The CDR3 is CASSSRDREIYEQYF. The CDR3 nucleotides read TGTGCCAGCAGCTCACGGGACAGGGAAATCTACGAGCAGTACTTC. Full variable domain (rest looked up from reference TRBV7-9 and TRBJ2-7): DTGVSQNPRHKITKRGQNVTFRCDPISEHNRLYWYRQTLGQGPEFLTYFQNEAQLEKSRLLSDRFSAERPKGSFSTLEIQRTEQGDSAMYLCASSSRDREIYEQYFGPGTRLTVT.

The chain couples TRBV5-4 to TRBJ2-5; weak D call: TRBD1 (6 bases). V was pared by 4 bases and J by 3 bases, with 16 bases between. Germline CDR1 reads SGHNT; CDR2 reads YYREEE (reference sequence). This CDR3 has 15 residues. In nucleotides, the CDR3 is TGTGCCAGCAGCAGTAAGCCGGGACAAAAAGAGACCCAGTACTTC. It specifies CASSSKPGQKETQYF.

This clone was seen a single time. V usage is TRBV30 and J usage is TRBJ1-2; D remains unclear. Trimming pared 0 bases from V and 3 bases from J, leaving 8 bases between. The germline V gene encodes CDR1 GTSNPN and CDR2 SVGIG (reference sequence). The CDR3 has 13 amino acids. CDR3 sequence reads: CAWSVRQDYGYTF. The CDR3 DNA sequence: TGTGCCTGGAGTGTACGGCAGGACTATGGCTACACCTTC.

This chain uses TRBV27 with TRBJ1-5; 7 positions agree with TRBD1. This CDR3 has 13 residues. The V gene end was trimmed by 7 bases and the J gene end by 2 bases; junction bases not matched to a gene: 2. Germline-derived CDR1 and CDR2 are MNHEY and SMNVEV (reference sequence). The CDR3 coding sequence is TGTGCCAGCAACGACAGGGGCAATCAGCCCCAGCATTTT. Residues: CASNDRGNQPQHF.

The chain couples TRBV5-1 to TRBJ2-2; 12 bases are shared with TRBD2. Germline-derived CDR1 and CDR2 are SGHRS and YFSETQ. The V segment lost 3 bases and the J segment 1 base; nucleotides outside the gene matches: 7. The CDR3 is 18 amino acids. The CDR3 is CASSSGLAGKENTGELFF. DNA of the CDR3: TGCGCCAGCAGCTCCGGACTAGCGGGGAAGGAGAACACCGGGGAGCTGTTTTTT.